This entry lists 29 T cell receptor beta chains sequenced from one sample in a study of blood T cell repertoires in COVID-19. Data came from immunoSEQ multiplex PCR; TCRdb stores just in-frame clones and leaves some out. The repertoire consists of just over 300,000 clones, with about nine tenths occurring once and the leading ten covering about 4.1%. The material sequenced was PBMCs or T cells enriched from blood (not recorded which). The receptor source for this set is a man aged 25-40 years who had recovered from COVID-19.

This clone has a handful of counts. The chain combines TRBV2 with TRBJ1-4; D gene ambiguous. CDR1 SNHLY and CDR2 FYNNEI come from the germline V gene. The CDR3 covers 15 residues. The ends were cut back, 6 bases at V and 0 bases at J, with 11 bases in the middle. The CDR3 nucleotides read TGTGCCAGCAGACGCAGACTCGCAACTAATGAAAAACTGTTTTTT. It encodes CASRRRLATNEKLFF.

The rearrangement uses TRBV30 and TRBJ2-7; 11 bases match TRBD2. Germline V gives CDR1 GTSNPN, CDR2 SVGIG (reference sequence). J lost 3 bases, V lost 2 bases, and 3 bases had no gene match. The CDR3 is made up of 14 amino acids. The CDR3 region is CAWSYGTSGYEQYF. CDR3 DNA sequence: TGTGCCTGGAGTTATGGGACTAGCGGCTACGAGCAGTACTTC.

The chain carries TRBV13 and TRBJ2-3; 7 nucleotides line up with TRBD2. With 4 bases clipped from V and 2 bases from J, the junction kept 12 bases outside the gene matches. Germline V CDR1 and CDR2: PRHDT, FYEKMQ (reference sequence). CDR3 size: 17 residues. The CDR3 nucleotides read TGTGCCAGCAGCTCAATCAGGGACTATCAACACACAGATACGCAGTATTTT. Translating it yields CASSSIRDYQHTDTQYF.

V usage is TRBV5-1 and J usage is TRBJ1-1; the match to TRBD1 covers 7 bases. The CDR3 runs 16 residues. Looked up from germline, CDR1 is SGHRS and CDR2 is YFSETQ. With V trimmed by 0 bases and J by 4 bases, 9 bases remained unmatched. The DNA of the CDR3 is TGCGCCAGCAGCTTGGCCGTACAGGGGCTTGGCACTGAAGCTTTCTTT. This gives the protein CASSLAVQGLGTEAFF. The full variable domain, rest sourced from reference TRBV5-1 and TRBJ1-1, is KAGVTQTPRYLIKTRGQQVTLSCSPISGHRSVSWYQQTPGQGLQFLFEYFSETQRNKGNFPGRFSGRQFSNSRSEMNVSTLELGDSALYLCASSLAVQGLGTEAFFGQGTRLTVV.

The V gene is TRBV28, the J gene TRBJ1-1, with TRBD1 matching 10 bases. CDR1 and CDR2 from the germline V gene are MDHEN and SYDVKM. J gave up 1 base and V 4 bases, and 9 bases lay outside the gene matches. This CDR3 has 17 residues. The CDR3 DNA reads as TGTGCCAGCAGTTCCCTTCTTCGGGACAGGGGGAACACTGAAGCTTTCTTT. Translating gives CASSSLLRDRGNTEAFF.

The CDR3 DNA sequence: TGTGCCAGCAGCATAAAGGGGGCGAGGTCACCCCTCCACTTT. Its protein is CASSIKGARSPLHF. The gene calls are TRBV5-4 and TRBJ1-6; 7 nucleotides match TRBD1. Looked up from germline, CDR1 is SGHNT and CDR2 is YYREEE (reference sequence). The CDR3 loop spans 14 amino acids. V lost 4 bases, J lost 10 bases, and 8 bases stayed unmatched.

The chain couples TRBV3-1 (or the pseudogene TRBV3-2) to TRBJ1-2, with TRBD1 matching over 10 bases. CDR3 length: 14 residues. V shed 1 base, J shed 8 bases, and the junction held 4 bases outside the gene matches. Germline V gene lookup returns CDR1 LGHDT and CDR2 YNNKEL (reference sequence). In DNA form, the CDR3 reads TGTGCCAGCAGCCAAGTAGGGACAGGGGACGGCTACACCTTC. Encoded protein: CASSQVGTGDGYTF.

The chain is built from TRBV5-1 and TRBJ1-6, with 8 bases fitting TRBD1. The CDR3 has 15 amino acids. Germline CDR1 is SGHRS and CDR2 is YFSETQ. With V trimmed by 4 bases and J by 6 bases, 6 bases remained unmatched. The CDR3 nucleotides read TGCGCCAGCAGCACACAGACAGGGGCTAATTCACCCCTCCACTTT. Translating it yields CASSTQTGANSPLHF.

The chain carries TRBV11-3 and TRBJ2-1; D perhaps matches TRBD2 (5 bases). Trimming removed 4 bases at V and 2 bases at J, with 18 bases between. This CDR3 is built from 17 residues. Germline V gives CDR1 SGHNT, CDR2 YENEEA. In DNA form, the CDR3 reads TGTGCCAGCAGCTCATCGTCACTAGTAAATGCCTACAATGAGCAGTTCTTC. Amino acid sequence: CASSSSSLVNAYNEQFF.

The chain links TRBV14 to TRBJ1-1; no reliable D call. Per germline, CDR1 SGHDN and CDR2 FVKESK. V lost 4 bases, J lost 2 bases, and 11 bases lay in between. The CDR3 has 14 amino acids. In nucleotides, the CDR3 is TGTGCCAGCAGCCCGCCACGGGGAAACACTGAAGCTTTCTTT. Protein: CASSPPRGNTEAFF.

V usage is TRBV2 and J usage is TRBJ2-5; 8 nucleotides line up with TRBD1. The length of the CDR3 is 17 residues. From germline, CDR1 is SNHLY and CDR2 FYNNEI. V was clipped by 8 bases and J by 3 bases; unmatched bases: 17. The chain's CDR3 is CASGFVSDRATKETQYF. The CDR3 DNA is TGTGCCAGCGGTTTTGTTTCGGACAGGGCTACTAAAGAGACCCAGTACTTC. Variable domain in full (rest from reference TRBV2 and TRBJ2-5): EPEVTQTPSHQVTQMGQEVILRCVPISNHLYFYWYRQILGQKVEFLVSFYNNEISEKSEIFDDQFSVERPDGSNFTLKIRSTKLEDSAMYFCASGFVSDRATKETQYFGPGTRLLVL.

This clone showed up just once. This sequence joins TRBV5-1 and TRBJ2-1; the D is unclear. The CDR3 consists of 13 residues. Germline V gene sequence: CDR1 SGHRS, CDR2 YFSETQ. V lost 0 bases and J 9 bases, leaving 10 bases between the germline ends. In DNA, the CDR3 is TGCGCCAGCAGCTTGGCCCTAGAGACTGAGCAGTTCTTC. This codes for CASSLALETEQFF. Full variable domain (outside the CDR3, taken from reference TRBV5-1 and TRBJ2-1): KAGVTQTPRYLIKTRGQQVTLSCSPISGHRSVSWYQQTPGQGLQFLFEYFSETQRNKGNFPGRFSGRQFSNSRSEMNVSTLELGDSALYLCASSLALETEQFFGPGTRLTVL.

The chain employs TRBV6-1 and TRBJ2-7; TRBD1 is a possible D gene (6 bases). The length of the CDR3 is 13 residues. From germline, CDR1 is MNHNS and CDR2 SASEGT. The germline V and J ends were trimmed by 2 bases and 2 bases, with 7 bases remaining between them. Here the CDR3 DNA reads TGTGCCAGCAGTGAAACAGGGACCTACGAGCAGTACTTC. Translating gives CASSETGTYEQYF.

A few counts support this clone. The rearrangement joins TRBV18 to TRBJ1-5; TRBD1 matches 8 bases. Germline values: CDR1 KGHSH, CDR2 LQKENI. The CDR3 contains 14 residues. V trimming: 3 bases; J trimming: 3 bases; junction bases outside the gene matches: 1. The CDR3 DNA follows: TGTGCCAGCTCACCGGGACAGGTCAATCAGCCCCAGCATTTT. It encodes CASSPGQVNQPQHF.

This clone was recorded only once. The chain has TRBV7-9 and TRBJ2-2, with 10 nucleotides matching TRBD2. J lost 7 bases, V lost 3 bases, and 11 bases had no gene match. Germline V gives CDR1 SEHNR, CDR2 FQNEAQ (reference sequence). There are 17 residues in the CDR3. The CDR3 loop reads CASSLNVQREGNGELFF. In DNA form, the CDR3 reads TGTGCCAGCAGCTTGAATGTGCAGCGGGAGGGGAACGGGGAGCTGTTTTTT.

The CDR3 DNA follows: TGTGCCAGCAGCTTCCTCACGGGACTAGCGGGGGCTTACAATGAGCAGTTCTTC. This translates into CASSFLTGLAGAYNEQFF. This rearrangement joins TRBV11-2 to TRBJ2-1, with TRBD2 matching over 14 bases. J lost 4 bases, V lost 3 bases, and 8 bases had no gene match. CDR1 is SGHAT and CDR2 is FQNNGV in the germline V gene. The CDR3 sequence is 18 residues long.

The CDR3 sequence is CASSLDSDTGELFF. The CDR3, as DNA: TGTGCCAGCAGCCTAGATTCCGACACCGGGGAGCTGTTTTTT. The chain joins TRBV2 to TRBJ2-2; D is uncertain. CDR1 and CDR2 from the germline V gene are SNHLY and FYNNEI. The CDR3 runs 14 residues. Trimming removed 6 bases from V and 3 bases from J, with 11 bases in between.

V usage is TRBV7-6 and J usage is TRBJ2-1; 7 bases match TRBD2. V shed 5 bases and J 7 bases; nucleotides not matched to a gene: 8. The V gene's germline CDR1 is SGHVS and CDR2 FNYEAQ. CDR3 length: 14 residues. CDR3 residues: CASSPPRGSNEQFF. The CDR3 coding sequence is TGTGCCAGCAGCCCCCCCCGCGGGAGTAATGAGCAGTTCTTC.

V is TRBV7-9 and J is TRBJ2-7; 7 bases map to TRBD1. Germline CDR1 reads SEHNR; CDR2 reads FQNEAQ (reference sequence). This CDR3 has 14 amino acids. V shed 5 bases, J shed 4 bases, and the junction held 8 bases outside the gene matches. The CDR3 region has the DNA TGTGCCAGCAGCCCAAGGACAGGAGATTACGAGCAGTACTTC. It codes for CASSPRTGDYEQYF.

The V gene is TRBV10-1, the J gene TRBJ1-5; TRBD1 is a possible D gene (6 bases). Germline CDR1 is WNHNN and CDR2 is SYGVQD (reference sequence). V was cut by 5 bases and J by 5 bases, with 13 bases left in between. The CDR3 runs 14 residues. CDR3 residues: CASSPDRIDQPQHF. CDR3 nucleotides: TGCGCCAGCAGTCCCGACAGGATAGATCAGCCCCAGCATTTT.

This clone appeared a single time. This sequence joins TRBV21-1 and TRBJ2-5; TRBD2 was called by the table and not checked on the DNA. TRBV21-1 is annotated as a pseudogene. This CDR3 spans 17 amino acids. The CDR3 DNA reads TGTGCCAGCAGCAAAGCGTCGGCCGGGGAGGCGCAAGAGACCCAGTACTTC. Its protein product is CASSKASAGEAQETQYF.

V gene TRBV6-5 combines with J gene TRBJ2-5; no clear D. Germline CDR1 is MNHEY and CDR2 is SVGAGI. V was shortened by 0 bases and J by 2 bases, with 13 bases between the two germline ends. The CDR3 runs to 16 residues. CDR3 amino acids: CASSYSRVPLQETQYF. For the CDR3, the DNA is TGTGCCAGCAGTTACTCGAGAGTCCCCTTACAAGAGACCCAGTACTTC.

V usage is TRBV2 and J usage is TRBJ2-1; 8 bases line up with TRBD2. The J segment lost 4 bases and the V segment lost 5 bases, leaving 4 bases of the junction unmatched. Per germline, CDR1 SNHLY and CDR2 FYNNEI. The CDR3 loop spans 14 amino acids. CDR3 bases: TGTGCCAGCAGTCGGGAGGGGCAGTACAATGAGCAGTTCTTC. As protein: CASSREGQYNEQFF.

With respect to this clone: The same CDR3 can be traced to other DNA sequences in this sample. The chain combines TRBV5-6 with TRBJ2-7, with 10 nucleotides matching TRBD2. Germline-derived CDR1 and CDR2 are SGHDT and YYEEEE. The length of the CDR3 is 15 residues. The ends lost 2 bases at V and 4 bases at J; junction bases unmatched: 6. The CDR3 DNA follows: TGTGCCAGCAGCTTTCGGCCTAGCGGGAGTTACGAGCAGTACTTC. Translating gives CASSFRPSGSYEQYF.

In DNA, the CDR3 is TGTGCCAGCAGTCGAGCTGGCGGCGATCTAGCGGGAGTGACAGATACGCAGTATTTT. Translation: CASSRAGGDLAGVTDTQYF. The V and J genes are TRBV11-2 and TRBJ2-3; TRBD2 agrees at 10 bases. The germline V gene has CDR1 SGHAT and CDR2 FQNNGV. Trimming removed 6 bases from V and 3 bases from J; junction bases left unmatched: 18. The CDR3 totals 19 residues.

V usage is TRBV10-3 and J usage is TRBJ1-2; TRBD1 agrees at 7 bases. CDR1 is ENHRY, CDR2 SYGVKD, per germline. V lost 2 bases and J lost 6; bases outside the gene matches: 3. This CDR3 contains 13 residues. The CDR3 sequence is CAISETQGDGYTF. CDR3 bases: TGTGCCATCAGTGAGACCCAGGGGGATGGCTACACCTTC.

The chain is built from TRBV2 and TRBJ2-3, with TRBD2 as a possible D gene (5 bases). Germline V gene sequence: CDR1 SNHLY, CDR2 FYNNEI. This CDR3 is 14 amino acids long. The ends were cut back, 7 bases at V and 2 bases at J, with 13 bases in the middle. Here the CDR3 reads CASILPGLTDTQYF. CDR3 nucleotide sequence: TGTGCCAGCATTCTTCCCGGACTCACAGATACGCAGTATTTT.

This rearrangement joins TRBV19 to TRBJ1-5, with TRBD1 matching 8 bases. V shed 1 base and J 6 bases; nucleotides not matched to a gene: 8. From germline, CDR1 is LNHDA and CDR2 SQIVND (reference sequence). CDR3 length: 16 residues. The CDR3 nucleotides are TGTGCCAGTAGTATAGGAACAGGGGGAAAAGGTCAGCCCCAGCATTTT. This translates into CASSIGTGGKGQPQHF.

This rearrangement joins TRBV3-1 (or the pseudogene TRBV3-2) to TRBJ2-2, with 10 positions matching TRBD1. V shed 4 bases, J shed 6 bases, and the junction held 5 bases outside the gene matches. From germline, CDR1 is LGHDT and CDR2 YNNKEL (reference sequence). The CDR3 totals 15 residues. The CDR3 protein is CASSLRTGGAGELFF. CDR3 DNA: TGTGCCAGCAGCCTGCGGACAGGGGGGGCCGGGGAGCTGTTTTTT.